This TCR beta chain is drawn from a study of blood T cells in healthy people across ages. The germline V gene has CDR1 SGHTA and CDR2 FQGTGA. CDR3 length equals 14 residues. V lost 4 bases and J lost 5, with 14 bases in between. A second PCR of roughly 7 to 11 cycles used a sample-barcoded 5' primer and a J-beta primer mix. TCRdb processed the 5' RACE reads anew with MiXCR; each CDR3 protein has one entry. This sample has fewer than 800,000 distinct CDR3 sequences; approximately 49% occur once, and the top ten carry about a third. On this clonotype itself: Its antigen remains unidentified.

Overall study findings and caveats: There was no known CMV status for donors, so expanded clonotype changes were possibly confounded. No conclusive comparison of naive versus antigen-experienced cells was possible with unsorted PBMCs.

No fewer than 7 million PBMCs went into each sample. The authors extracted at least 5 micrograms of total RNA per sample. Sequencing was carried out using blood. This sequence joins TRBV7-3 and TRBJ2-5; possible D gene TRBD2, 5 bases. This clonotype was obtained from a woman aged 60-75 years in good health. The CDR3 is CASSSSVEAETQYF. Written as DNA, the CDR3 is TGTGCCAGCAGCTCCTCAGTGGAGGCCGAGACCCAGTACTTC.